One sample yielded the 8 T cell receptor beta chains listed below, sequenced in a study of human T cells and chemical hapten exposure (dated by TCRdb to about 2021). Taken with the paper, the label for time point translates to: patch test 2, 6 weeks after DPC sensitization. Reading the label with the study, this specimen's treatment or condition is: therapeutic diphenylcyclopropenone sensitization with weekly scalp DPC. The library was obtained by RACE. TCRdb shows the sequencer as NextSeq 500. TCRdb trimmed public reads at Q25 via fastp, called clones via MiXCR and kept in-frame beta chains. One record per CDR3 amino acid sequence lists the most common genes and DNA. In all, the sample holds 350,000 to 400,000 distinct CDR3 sequences, and around 6% of those were seen once. The top ten constitute roughly 5.4% of the sample. This material consisted of whole blood, taken in connection with sensitization to the hapten diphenylcyclopropenone (DPC). These receptors were taken from a woman younger than 30 with alopecia areata. Some clones in this sample may be carry-over from other donors' samples.

This clonotype showed up just a few times. V and J are TRBV7-9 and TRBJ1-1; 10 bases line up with TRBD1. The CDR3 runs to 15 residues. Unmatched junction bases numbered 9, after V lost 4 bases and J lost 7 bases. The germline CDR1 and CDR2 sequences are SEHNR and FQNEAQ (reference sequence). CDR3 nucleotides: TGTGCCAGCAGCTGGCCGGGACAGGGGACGAGTGAAGCTTTCTTT. It is translated as CASSWPGQGTSEAFF.

This clonotype showed up just a few times. The chain carries TRBV20-1 and TRBJ2-7, with 7 positions matching TRBD1. CDR3 length: 12 amino acids. Trimming took 3 bases from V and 7 from J; bases not matched to a gene: 6. The germline V gene encodes CDR1 DFQATT and CDR2 SNEGSKA (reference sequence). CDR3 protein: CSASRQGGEQYF. CDR3 nucleotides: TGCAGTGCTAGTAGACAGGGTGGTGAGCAGTACTTC.

The chain joins TRBV28 to TRBJ1-6; maybe TRBD1 (6 bases). Germline-derived CDR1 and CDR2 are MDHEN and SYDVKM. There are 18 residues in the CDR3. The germline V and J ends were trimmed by 7 bases and 0 bases, with 19 bases remaining between them. Here the CDR3 DNA reads TGTGCCAGCACCTCAGACCTACAGGGTAGCTCCTATAATTCACCCCTCCACTTT. Translation gives CASTSDLQGSSYNSPLHF.

This clonotype was observed a few times. This rearrangement joins TRBV6-5 to TRBJ2-1; 10 bases match TRBD2. V dropped 4 bases and J dropped 8; count of bases not matched to a gene: 14. The germline V gene encodes CDR1 MNHEY and CDR2 SVGAGI. The CDR3 length is 17 residues. The CDR3 is CASSSVRLSGGADEQFF. DNA for the CDR3: TGTGCCAGCAGTTCCGTCCGACTAAGCGGGGGGGCCGATGAGCAGTTCTTC.

This clonotype has only a few counts. The rearrangement joins TRBV11-1 to TRBJ2-7; D unresolved. The germline gives CDR1 SGHAT, CDR2 FQDESV (reference sequence). This CDR3 is 15 amino acids long. With 4 bases removed from V and 0 bases from J, the gap between germline ends came to 13 bases. The CDR3 loop is CASSYQDGSSYEQYF. CDR3 nucleotides: TGTGCCAGCAGCTACCAGGACGGTAGCTCCTACGAGCAGTACTTC.

This clonotype was observed a handful of times. The chain joins TRBV12-3 or TRBV12-4 to TRBJ2-7; D is undetermined. This CDR3 contains 14 residues. V was clipped by 4 bases and J by 1 base, with 11 bases between them. Written as DNA, the CDR3 is TGTGCCAGCAGTTCCTTGACAAAATCCTACGAGCAGTACTTC. Amino acids: CASSSLTKSYEQYF.

Many counts were recorded for this clonotype. V usage is TRBV7-2 and J usage is TRBJ2-1, with D perhaps matching TRBD1 (7 bases). Germline V CDR1 and CDR2: SGHTA, FQGNSA. The V and J ends lost 4 bases and 8 bases respectively, with 12 bases between them. This CDR3 region has 13 residues. The CDR3 reads CASSYSRGDEQFF. The CDR3 DNA sequence: TGTGCCAGCAGCTACTCCAGGGGGGATGAGCAGTTCTTC.

Ten or more counts support this clonotype. The genes are TRBV25-1 and TRBJ2-3, with 9 positions matching TRBD2. The junction had 8 bases not matched to a gene; V was cut back by 6 bases and J by 4 bases. Germline V lookup: CDR1 MGHDK, CDR2 SYGVNS. CDR3 length equals 15 residues. The CDR3 DNA is TGTGCCAGCAGATTTGCGGGGGGGCGGGCAGATACGCAGTATTTT. It encodes CASRFAGGRADTQYF.